The 8 T cell receptor beta chains given below trace back to one sample, sequenced in a study of blood T cell repertoires in COVID-19. Data came from immunoSEQ multiplex PCR; TCRdb stores just in-frame clones and leaves some out. The data show more than 95,000 clones, roughly 92% seen once. Material for sequencing was peripheral blood. These receptors originate from a man aged 50-60 years with COVID-19, enrolled during active disease.

The chain combines TRBV7-9 with TRBJ1-4; no reliable D call. The germline V gene has CDR1 SEHNR and CDR2 FQNEAQ (reference sequence). This CDR3 has 13 residues. The V end was cut by 0 bases, the J end by 5 bases, with 4 bases between. The CDR3 DNA is TGTGCCAGCAGCTTAGCGTTAAATGAAAAACTGTTTTTT. This codes for CASSLALNEKLFF. Complete variable domain (other parts from reference TRBV7-9 and TRBJ1-4): DTGVSQNPRHKITKRGQNVTFRCDPISEHNRLYWYRQTLGQGPEFLTYFQNEAQLEKSRLLSDRFSAERPKGSFSTLEIQRTEQGDSAMYLCASSLALNEKLFFGSGTQLSVL.

The genes are TRBV9 and TRBJ2-5, with TRBD1 as a possible D gene (5 bases). Per germline, CDR1 SGDLS and CDR2 YYNGEE. The CDR3 totals 17 residues. V lost 1 base to trimming and J lost 5 bases, with 21 bases between them. The CDR3 loop reads CASSVKGAGSSGETQYF. CDR3 nucleotides: TGTGCCAGCAGCGTAAAAGGGGCAGGGTCGTCTGGGGAGACCCAGTACTTC. Based on the CDR3 plus reference TRBV9 and TRBJ2-5, the full variable domain is DSGVTQTPKHLITATGQRVTLRCSPRSGDLSVYWYQQSLDQGLQFLIQYYNGEERAKGNILERFSAQQFPDLHSELNLSSLELGDSALYFCASSVKGAGSSGETQYFGPGTRLLVL.

This clone came up a few times. The chain joins TRBV7-8 to TRBJ2-7; 8 bases fit TRBD1. The V gene's germline CDR1 is SGHVS and CDR2 FQNEAQ. The CDR3 loop spans 14 amino acids. V was pared by 2 bases and J by 6 bases, with 6 bases of the junction left unmatched. CDR3 sequence reads: CASSLRQGAGEQYF. The CDR3 region has the DNA TGTGCCAGCAGCTTAAGGCAGGGGGCAGGCGAGCAGTACTTC.

V gene TRBV30 combines with J gene TRBJ2-1; D possibly corresponds to TRBD2 (5 bases). CDR3 length: 13 residues. Germline CDR1 reads GTSNPN; CDR2 reads SVGIG (reference sequence). Trimming removed 1 base from V and 2 bases from J, with 6 bases in between. The CDR3 coding sequence is TGTGCCTGGAGTGCCGGGACCTACAATGAGCAGTTCTTC. Amino acid sequence: CAWSAGTYNEQFF.

The J gene is TRBJ2-5, the V gene TRBV7-2; TRBD2 aligns across 7 bases. Germline V lookup: CDR1 SGHTA, CDR2 FQGNSA. The junction had 5 bases not matched to a gene; V was cut back by 5 bases and J by 2 bases. The CDR3 sequence is 14 residues long. DNA of the CDR3: TGTGCCAGCAGCCCCTCTAGCGGTCAAGAGACCCAGTACTTC. Its protein product is CASSPSSGQETQYF.

The rearrangement uses TRBV5-1 and TRBJ1-2; 11 positions agree with TRBD1. Trimming cost V 0 bases and J 8 bases; bases outside gene matches: 3. Germline-derived CDR1 and CDR2 are SGHRS and YFSETQ. The CDR3 is 14 amino acids. Written as DNA, the CDR3 is TGCGCCAGCAGCTTGGGGACAGGGGGCGGCGGCTACACCTTC. Translated, it gives CASSLGTGGGGYTF.

V and J are TRBV28 and TRBJ2-7, with a possible D match to TRBD2 (5 bases). Trimming pared 3 bases from V and 3 bases from J, leaving 9 bases between. The CDR3 is made up of 13 amino acids. From germline, CDR1 is MDHEN and CDR2 SYDVKM. CDR3: CASSFFGSYEQYV. CDR3 nucleotide sequence: TGTGCCAGCAGTTTTTTTGGGAGCTACGAGCAGTACGTC.

The chain is built from TRBV5-4 and TRBJ2-7; possibly TRBD2 for D (6 bases). Trimming pared 0 bases from V and 6 bases from J, leaving 10 bases between. This CDR3 has 13 residues. From germline, CDR1 is SGHNT and CDR2 YYREEE (reference sequence). The CDR3 loop is CASSLVLGGEQYV. The CDR3 DNA sequence: TGTGCCAGCAGCTTGGTGTTGGGGGGCGAGCAGTACGTC.